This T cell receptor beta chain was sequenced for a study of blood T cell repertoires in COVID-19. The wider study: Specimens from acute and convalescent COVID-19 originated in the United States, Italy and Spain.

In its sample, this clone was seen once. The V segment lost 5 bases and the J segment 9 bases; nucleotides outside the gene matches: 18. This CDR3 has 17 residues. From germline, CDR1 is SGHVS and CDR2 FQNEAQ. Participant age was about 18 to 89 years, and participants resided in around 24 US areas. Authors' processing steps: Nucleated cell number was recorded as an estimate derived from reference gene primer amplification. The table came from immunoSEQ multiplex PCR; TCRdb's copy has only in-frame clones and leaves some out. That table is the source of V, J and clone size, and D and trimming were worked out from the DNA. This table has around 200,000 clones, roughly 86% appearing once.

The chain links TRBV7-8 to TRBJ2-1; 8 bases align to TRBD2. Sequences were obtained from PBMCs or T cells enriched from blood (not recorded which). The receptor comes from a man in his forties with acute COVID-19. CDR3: CASSRGGAGESVTEQFF. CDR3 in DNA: TGTGCCAGCAGCAGAGGGGGAGCGGGAGAGTCGGTCACTGAGCAGTTCTTC.